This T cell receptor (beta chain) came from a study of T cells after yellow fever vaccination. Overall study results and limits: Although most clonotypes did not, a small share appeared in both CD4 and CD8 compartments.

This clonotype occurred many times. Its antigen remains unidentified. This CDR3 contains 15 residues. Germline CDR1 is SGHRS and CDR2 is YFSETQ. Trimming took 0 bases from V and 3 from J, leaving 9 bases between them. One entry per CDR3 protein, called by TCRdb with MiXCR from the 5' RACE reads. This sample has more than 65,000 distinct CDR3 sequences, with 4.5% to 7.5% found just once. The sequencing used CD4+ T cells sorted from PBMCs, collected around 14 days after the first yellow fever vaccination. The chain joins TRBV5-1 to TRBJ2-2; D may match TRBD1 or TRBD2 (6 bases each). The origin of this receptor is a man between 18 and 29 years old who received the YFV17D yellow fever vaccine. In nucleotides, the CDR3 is TGCGCCAGCAGCTTGGCCGGGGGCTACACCGGGGAGCTGTTTTTT. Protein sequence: CASSLAGGYTGELFF.